This T cell receptor (beta chain) is from a study of human T cells and chemical hapten exposure (dated by TCRdb to the early 2020s). At the level of the whole study: For sensitization, 2% DPC in acetone was applied to a roughly 2 cm by roughly 2 cm area of upper inner arm skin. Throughout the roughly 25-week study period, patients were also given weekly therapeutic DPC doses on the scalp. Patch tests used Finn chambers with 0.01% DPC on the upper back, scored after 6 days by International Contact Dermatitis Research Group standards. Alopecia areata with under or over 50% scalp involvement, alopecia totalis and alopecia universalis were represented in the patient cohort, which was mostly female. The libraries were sequenced as a pool, and the TCR yield per sample differed mostly because of small variations in library volumes within the pool. In alopecia patients, the study followed how the peripheral blood TCR repertoire changed in vivo over primary and secondary sensitization to diphenylcyclopropenone (DPC), a hapten. Blood samples were taken from patients before sensitization (week 0) and then at 2, 6 and about 24 weeks after DPC sensitization. Around 29 alopecia patients provided blood for TCR sequencing at one to four time points (pre-sensitization, 2, 6 and 24 weeks). Broad study findings and their caveats: No change with DPC sensitization was found in the number of TCRs above 1 in 1000 frequency, and no evidence of global repertoire structure alterations was found. After repeated subsampling, changes were observed in the strength of the expansion versus patch-test correlation and in the threshold at which the correlation became significant. Because every patient had alopecia, a presumed autoimmune disease, the patients' immune response might differ from that of healthy individuals. Expanded TCRs formed significantly more large CDR3 similarity clusters than pre-sensitization or healthy control sets, consistent with antigen-driven responses. Patch test score correlated positively with the number of PT1 expanded TCRs, reaching significance at thresholds 8, 16 and 32 but not at 4.

The CDR3 sequence holds 12 residues, the cysteine and phenylalanine included. Only the CDR3 DNA stays, 36 bases, in frame from base 1. CDR1 LNHDA and CDR2 SQIVND are derived from the germline V gene (reference sequence). V is reduced by 7 bases and J by 3 bases, leaving a spacing of 6 bases between them. The library was built by means of RACE. The sequencer was a NextSeq 500. Library preparation attached unique molecular identifiers to individual cDNA molecules for quantitative, reproducible TCR counting. From each blood RNA sample, both TCR alpha and TCR beta chains were sequenced. In the paper's pipeline: The median number of TCRs per sample was 85,000 to 100,000, ranging from roughly 23,224 to 700,000. The Decombinator software suite was used to annotate V, J and CDR3 in the TCR reads. To make PS versus PT1 abundance plots, every sample was subsampled to the same number of TCRs (28,000). Expanded TCRs were defined as absent before sensitization and observed at least eight times at the 2-week time point. Using fastp trimming at Q25 and MiXCR clonotype assembly, TCRdb reanalyzed the public sequencing data and kept in-frame beta chains. Rows with one shared CDR3 protein collapse into an entry with the most common genes and DNA. The V and J calls and clone size are TCRdb's, not the authors'. Recorded for this sample are 350,000 to 400,000 distinct CDR3 sequences; approximately 5% of them occurred a single time. Clones ranked in the top ten supply 2.5% to 3% of the sample.

This specimen's time point label, per the study, means: pre-sensitization, week 0. Reading the label with the study, this specimen's treatment or condition is: therapeutic diphenylcyclopropenone sensitization with weekly scalp DPC. Blood at each patch-test visit was drawn before the patch test was applied. Patients were considered eligible if aged 18 to 70, diagnosed with alopecia and deemed suitable for DPC therapy, and patients were excluded if pregnant. Total RNA was extracted from unfractionated whole blood that had been collected in Tempus Blood RNA tubes. This clonotype has a handful of counts. Its antigen is currently not known. There are no base qualities to consult, and no much larger clone falls within one base.

The clonotype comes from a woman aged 45 to 65 with alopecia areata. Some clones in this sample may be carry-over from other donors' samples. Here the sequenced sample was whole blood, taken in connection with sensitization to the hapten diphenylcyclopropenone (DPC). The V and J genes are TRBV19 and TRBJ2-2; the D gene cannot be resolved reliably. The CDR3 sequence is CASTAYTGELFF. The nucleotide sequence is given as TGTGCCAGTACCGCTTACACCGGGGAGCTGTTTTTT.